This T cell receptor (beta chain) was profiled in a study of beta chain features in type 1 diabetes. Broader study findings: Sequencing from cDNA could over-represent high-TCR-expressing cells. HLA effects on TCRB rearrangement stayed unresolved here. All four CD4+ subsets from Type 1 diabetes patients carried moderately but significantly shorter TCRB CDR3s. Lower insertion and higher deletion counts appeared at VDJ junctions in type 1 diabetes patients.

The authors reverse transcribed all of the isolated RNA, so sequencing captured expressed TCRB transcripts. TCRdb's table, derived via immunoSEQ multiplex PCR, lists solely in-frame clones and lacks some. The table shows under 250,000 clones, with around a quarter occurring only once. This clone occurred a few times. Its antigen remains unidentified. There are 13 residues in the CDR3. Germline values: CDR1 SGDLS, CDR2 YYNGEE. Trimming left V 6 bases short and J 1 base short, with 10 bases between. Sequencing input: central memory CD4+ T cells from blood. The V call is TRBV9, the J call TRBJ2-5, with a tentative D call TRBD1 (6 bases). This receptor was taken from a man aged 25 to 40 in good health. The CDR3 DNA reads as TGTGCCAGCAACGGGGACATCCAAGAGACCCAGTACTTC. This codes for CASNGDIQETQYF.